This T cell receptor beta chain was obtained from a study of cytomegalovirus exposure and HLA in healthy donors. Study background: A subsequent analysis stated that the 90 to 150 validation repertoires were run on the same platform as the roughly 670 first-cohort repertoires. Overall study findings and caveats: It was found in a later analysis that first-cohort TCR clusters tended to co-occur in the 90 to 150 validation repertoires. Most TCR sequences were seen very rarely across donors, but some public TCRs occurred in many.

Only in-frame clones appear in the TCRdb table, and some are missing; sequencing was by immunoSEQ multiplex PCR. There are 150,000 to 200,000 clones in the sample; roughly 91% occur only once, and 2.5% to 3% lies in the top ten. CDR1 and CDR2 (germline): SQVTM, ANQGSEA. The CDR3 has 12 residues. Trimming took off 2 bases at V and 3 bases at J, with 8 bases between the two ends. On this clone itself: Its antigen is still unknown. Other DNA sequences of this sample code for an identical CDR3.

The chain recombines TRBV29-1 with TRBJ2-7, with a tentative D call TRBD2 (5 bases). The TCR comes from a man between 18 and 29 years old in good health and CMV-seronegative. Sequenced sample: PBMCs. The CDR3 coding sequence is TGCAGCGTTGAACTAGCCGACTACGAGCAGTACTTC. As protein: CSVELADYEQYF.